The 32 T cell receptor beta chains presented below share a single source sample, sequenced in a study of shared clonotypes between healthy human individuals. Clones were sequenced by immunoSEQ multiplex PCR, and TCRdb holds only the in-frame ones, with some missing. The data contain more than 1.2 million clones, about 98.5% of them singletons. The sequenced sample was naive CD4+ T cells sorted from blood. Subset given: CD45RA+ positively selected. All receptors derive from a man aged 25 to 40 in good health.

The V gene is TRBV5-3, the J gene TRBJ2-7, with a weak D call TRBD2 (6 bases). TRBV5-3 is labeled an ORF, and its function is uncertain. Trimming shortened V by 8 bases and J by 4 bases, and 22 bases separated the two germline ends. CDR3 length: 15 residues. As DNA, the CDR3 is TGTGCCAGGTTCCGGTCGCGGGATAGGGCGTACGAGCAGTACTTC. Protein: CARFRSRDRAYEQYF.

J is TRBJ2-5 and V is TRBV7-6; TRBD1 matches at 9 bases. The ends lost 3 bases at V and 1 base at J; junction bases unmatched: 9. CDR1 SGHVS and CDR2 FNYEAQ come from the germline V gene. The CDR3 length is 17 residues. This chain's CDR3 is CASSFRSWDRAQETQYF. Written as DNA, the CDR3 is TGTGCCAGCAGCTTTAGGTCCTGGGACAGGGCCCAAGAGACCCAGTACTTC.

The V call is TRBV11-2, the J call TRBJ2-7; D perhaps matches TRBD2 (5 bases). This CDR3 is 13 amino acids long. In germline, CDR1 is SGHAT, CDR2 FQNNGV. Trimming pared 5 bases from V and 7 bases from J, leaving 15 bases between. The CDR3 DNA reads TGTGCCAGCAGCCAGATTGGACGGGGAGAGCAGTACTTC. Its translation: CASSQIGRGEQYF.

About this clone: Distinct nucleotide sequences in the sample also encode this CDR3. This rearrangement joins TRBV5-1 to TRBJ2-3, with D perhaps TRBD1 (5 bases). Per germline, CDR1 SGHRS and CDR2 YFSETQ. The CDR3 is 15 amino acids. Trimming took 0 bases from V and 3 from J, leaving 11 bases between them. The DNA of the CDR3 is TGCGCCAGCAGCTTGGGTGGGGCGCGGACAGATACGCAGTATTTT. Translation gives CASSLGGARTDTQYF.

The V gene is TRBV5-1, the J gene TRBJ2-1; maybe TRBD2 (6 bases). Germline V gene lookup returns CDR1 SGHRS and CDR2 YFSETQ. The length of the CDR3 is 16 residues. V gave up 4 bases and J gave up 7 bases, with 21 bases separating them. DNA for the CDR3: TGCGCCAGCAGCCTCTCAGGGACTTCACTTTTTAATGAGCAGTTCTTC. Encoded protein: CASSLSGTSLFNEQFF.

The gene calls are TRBV19 and TRBJ2-1; D possibly matches TRBD1 or TRBD2 (5 bases each). Germline CDR1 reads LNHDA; CDR2 reads SQIVND (reference sequence). The CDR3 consists of 11 residues. Trimming stripped 4 bases from V and 13 bases from J, with 11 bases between. The CDR3 nucleotides read TGTGCCAGTAGTACTCGGGACCATCAGTTCTTC. It yields the protein CASSTRDHQFF.

CDR3: CASREGDQPQHF. The CDR3 nucleotides are TGTGCCAGTAGGGAAGGGGATCAGCCCCAGCATTTT. The J gene is TRBJ1-5, the V gene TRBV19; D might be TRBD1 (5 bases). V was pared by 6 bases and J by 5 bases, with 8 bases between. The germline V gene has CDR1 LNHDA and CDR2 SQIVND (reference sequence). The CDR3 length is 12 residues.

The chain carries TRBV7-6 and TRBJ2-7; 10 bases agree with TRBD1. The V gene end was trimmed by 3 bases and the J gene end by 2 bases; junction bases not matched to a gene: 4. This CDR3 has 15 residues. Germline CDR1 SGHVS, CDR2 FNYEAQ. The CDR3 region has the DNA TGTGCCAGCAGCTTTCAGACAGGGGGCACCTACGAGCAGTACTTC. It encodes CASSFQTGGTYEQYF.

The chain is built from TRBV2 and TRBJ2-3; TRBD2 matches 11 bases. The CDR3 is 15 residues long. V trimming: 3 bases; J trimming: 8 bases; junction bases outside the gene matches: 7. Germline V gene lookup returns CDR1 SNHLY and CDR2 FYNNEI. CDR3 nucleotide sequence: TGTGCCAGCAGTGATAGCGGGAGGGCACCGCTTACGCAGTATTTT. This gives the protein CASSDSGRAPLTQYF.

The CDR3 bases are TGTGCCATCAGTCATACCGGGACAGGAGGCACCGGGGAGCTGTTTTTT. Its protein is CAISHTGTGGTGELFF. The rearrangement uses TRBV10-3 and TRBJ2-2; TRBD1 matches 8 bases. Germline values: CDR1 ENHRY, CDR2 SYGVKD. CDR3 length: 16 amino acids. The V and J ends lost 5 bases and 4 bases, in that order; junction bases with no gene match: 9.

A note on this clone: Other DNA sequences in this sample translate to the same CDR3. This sequence joins TRBV6-1 and TRBJ1-5; possible D gene TRBD1, 6 bases. The CDR3 is 14 amino acids. Germline assignment: CDR1 MNHNS and CDR2 SASEGT. The V end was cut by 6 bases, the J end by 1 base, with 10 bases between. DNA for the CDR3: TGTGCCAGCAGGAGGACAGCAAGCAATCAGCCCCAGCATTTT. Residues: CASRRTASNQPQHF.

The chain employs TRBV7-2 and TRBJ2-2; 8 bases fit TRBD2. The trim removed 1 base at V and 7 bases at J, leaving 8 bases unmatched. The germline V gene has CDR1 SGHTA and CDR2 FQGNSA. The CDR3 sequence is 16 residues long. The CDR3 nucleotides are TGTGCCAGCAGCTTAGGGCTAGCGGGTTTAGTCGGGGAGCTGTTTTTT. This sequence encodes CASSLGLAGLVGELFF.

This chain links TRBV9 with TRBJ2-3; D gene unclear. This CDR3 is built from 12 residues. From germline, CDR1 is SGDLS and CDR2 YYNGEE. The germline V and J ends were trimmed by 6 bases and 2 bases, with 7 bases remaining between them. The DNA for the CDR3 is TGTGCCAGCACCGATGCCACAGATACGCAGTATTTT. Its translation: CASTDATDTQYF.

V usage is TRBV5-1 and J usage is TRBJ1-3; D gene unclear. The germline V and J ends were trimmed by 2 bases and 0 bases, with 18 bases remaining between them. The CDR3 is 18 residues long. Looked up from germline, CDR1 is SGHRS and CDR2 is YFSETQ. This CDR3 reads CASSFESVGRFSGNTIYF. The CDR3 DNA is TGCGCCAGCAGCTTCGAGTCGGTTGGACGGTTCTCTGGAAACACCATATATTTT.

This chain links TRBV4-1 with TRBJ2-3; TRBD2 might be the D (5 bases). The V end lost 2 bases, the J end lost 2 bases, and 8 bases lay between the germline ends. Germline CDR1 is MGHRA and CDR2 is YSYEKL. This CDR3 has 14 residues. CDR3 residues: CASSQIAHTDTQYF. Written as DNA, the CDR3 is TGCGCCAGCAGCCAAATAGCGCACACAGATACGCAGTATTTT.

To note about this clone: Other DNA sequences of this sample code for an identical CDR3. This chain joins TRBV5-4 and TRBJ1-2; D remains ambiguous. The V gene lost 0 bases and the J gene lost 3 bases, with 9 bases spanning the gap. The CDR3 runs 14 residues. Germline V gene sequence: CDR1 SGHNT, CDR2 YYREEE (reference sequence). The CDR3 sequence is CASSLGADYYGYTF. CDR3 nucleotide sequence: TGTGCCAGCAGCTTGGGGGCAGACTACTATGGCTACACCTTC.

V gene TRBV28 combines with J gene TRBJ2-1; tentatively, D is TRBD2 (6 bases). Trimming left V 6 bases short and J 5 bases short, with 17 bases between. Germline V gene sequence: CDR1 MDHEN, CDR2 SYDVKM. The CDR3 consists of 15 residues. Here the CDR3 reads CASRYRRDPHNEQFF. CDR3 nucleotides: TGTGCCAGCAGGTACAGGCGGGACCCCCACAATGAGCAGTTCTTC.

The gene calls are TRBV28 and TRBJ1-1; TRBD1 matches at 11 bases. The CDR3 runs to 15 residues. Germline values: CDR1 MDHEN, CDR2 SYDVKM. V lost 5 bases, J lost 3 bases, and 5 bases stayed unmatched. CDR3 nucleotides: TGTGCCAGCAGTGGAAGGGACAGGGGGGACACTGAAGCTTTCTTT. Translation: CASSGRDRGDTEAFF.

The rearrangement links TRBV23-1 to TRBJ2-7; no reliable D call. TRBV23-1 is an ORF, and what it does is uncertain. The CDR3 is made up of 15 amino acids. Deletions cut 2 bases from V and 3 bases from J, with 14 bases between. CDR3 loop: CASSQKLEGNYEQYF. The DNA of the CDR3 is TGCGCCAGCAGTCAAAAATTGGAAGGAAACTACGAGCAGTACTTC.

This chain uses TRBV18 with TRBJ2-4; D possibly corresponds to TRBD1 (5 bases). Germline V gives CDR1 KGHSH, CDR2 LQKENI. The CDR3 loop spans 17 amino acids. Between the trimmed V and J ends, which lost 3 bases and 2 bases, there was a span of 17 bases. The CDR3 nucleotides are TGTGCCAGCTCACCCCTACCGGTTCCAGGGACCAAAAACATTCAGTACTTC. The encoded protein is CASSPLPVPGTKNIQYF. Together with reference TRBV18 and TRBJ2-4, the CDR3 gives the full variable domain: NAGVMQNPRHLVRRRGQEARLRCSPMKGHSHVYWYRQLPEEGLKFMVYLQKENIIDESGMPKERFSAEFPKEGPSILRIQQVVRGDSAAYFCASSPLPVPGTKNIQYFGAGTRLSVL.

The rearrangement links TRBV4-1 to TRBJ1-1; possible D gene TRBD1, 5 bases. CDR1 and CDR2 from the germline V gene are MGHRA and YSYEKL. V was clipped by 3 bases and J by 6 bases, with 11 bases between them. The CDR3 runs to 13 residues. The CDR3, as DNA: TGCGCCAGCAGCCACTCGACAGTGGCTGAAGCTTTCTTT. Protein sequence: CASSHSTVAEAFF.

The chain has TRBV7-2 and TRBJ2-1, with TRBD2 matching 7 bases. The germline V gene has CDR1 SGHTA and CDR2 FQGNSA. Losses at the gene ends were 4 bases for V and 11 bases for J; bases not matched to a gene: 5. The CDR3 runs to 12 residues. The CDR3 is CASSSWGGQQFF. The CDR3 coding sequence is TGTGCCAGCAGCTCCTGGGGGGGTCAGCAGTTCTTC.

The chain has TRBV11-2 and TRBJ1-2, with TRBD1 matching over 7 bases. J was trimmed by 6 bases and V by 5 bases; bases with no gene match: 6. The CDR3 contains 13 residues. Germline V lookup: CDR1 SGHAT, CDR2 FQNNGV. The CDR3 DNA reads TGTGCCAGCAGCCAAGACAGGGTGGATGGCTACACCTTC. Translated, it gives CASSQDRVDGYTF. The entire variable domain, with the rest obtained from reference TRBV11-2 and TRBJ1-2, is as follows: EAGVAQSPRYKIIEKRQSVAFWCNPISGHATLYWYQQILGQGPKLLIQFQNNGVVDDSQLPKDRFSAERLKGVDSTLKIQPAKLEDSAVYLCASSQDRVDGYTFGSGTRLTVV.

The chain couples TRBV5-4 to TRBJ2-7, with no clear D. Germline values: CDR1 SGHNT, CDR2 YYREEE (reference sequence). This CDR3 region has 12 residues. Between the trimmed V and J ends, which lost 0 bases and 8 bases, there was a span of 9 bases. The CDR3: CASSLDSRQQYF. The CDR3 DNA reads TGTGCCAGCAGCTTGGATTCTCGTCAGCAGTACTTC.

This chain joins TRBV21-1 and TRBJ2-4; the D segment call TRBD2 is taken from the table without a DNA check. TRBV21-1 is given as a pseudogene. There are 11 residues in the CDR3. The CDR3 DNA follows: TGTGCCAGACCGGGCAAAAACATTCAGTACTTC. Translation gives CARPGKNIQYF.

V usage is TRBV29-1 and J usage is TRBJ2-5; 10 bases are shared with TRBD2. Germline assignment: CDR1 SQVTM and CDR2 ANQGSEA. V lost 7 bases and J lost 4; bases outside the gene matches: 3. CDR3 length equals 12 residues. CDR3 DNA sequence: TGCAGCGCCTTAGCGGGGGGAGAGACCCAGTACTTC. Translating it yields CSALAGGETQYF.

V and J are TRBV5-1 and TRBJ2-5; D not certain. Germline V gene sequence: CDR1 SGHRS, CDR2 YFSETQ. The CDR3 extends over 12 amino acids. Trimming shortened V by 1 base and J by 7 bases, and 8 bases separated the two germline ends. For the CDR3, the DNA is TGCGCCAGCAGCTTGCTTGCTGGGACCCAGTACTTC. Its translation is CASSLLAGTQYF.

This clone was seen only once. Compared with germline, one end of the junction differs, possibly owing to a read error. The J gene is TRBJ2-7, the V gene TRBV28; D is perhaps TRBD2 (5 bases). The CDR3 is made up of 11 amino acids. Germline values: CDR1 MDHEN, CDR2 SYDVKM. CDR3 DNA sequence: TGTACCAGCAGGTCCACTAGGGAGCAGTACTTC. Its translation is CTSRSTREQYF.

This rearrangement joins TRBV11-2 to TRBJ2-3; 7 bases match TRBD2. V gave up 3 bases and J gave up 1 base; unmatched junction bases: 1. The CDR3 length is 14 residues. Per germline, CDR1 SGHAT and CDR2 FQNNGV. The CDR3, as DNA: TGTGCCAGCAGCTTTACTAGCGGCACAGATACGCAGTATTTT. This translates into CASSFTSGTDTQYF.

The chain recombines TRBV7-6 with TRBJ1-2; 8 nucleotides line up with TRBD1. The CDR3 runs to 16 residues. Unmatched junction bases numbered 6, after V lost 1 base and J lost 2 bases. Germline V lookup: CDR1 SGHVS, CDR2 FNYEAQ. In nucleotides, the CDR3 is TGTGCCAGCAGCTTAGGGGGGACAGGCGCCAACTATGGCTACACCTTC. It yields the protein CASSLGGTGANYGYTF.

The V gene is TRBV10-1, the J gene TRBJ2-5; the match to TRBD1 covers 9 bases. Germline-derived CDR1 and CDR2 are WNHNN and SYGVQD (reference sequence). CDR3 length: 16 amino acids. V dropped 5 bases and J dropped 5; count of bases not matched to a gene: 12. The CDR3: CASSSSQTGGLETQYF. The CDR3 DNA reads TGCGCCAGCAGTTCGAGTCAGACAGGGGGTCTGGAGACCCAGTACTTC.

As concerns this clone: The same CDR3 also results from other DNA sequences found in this sample. The chain couples TRBV7-8 to TRBJ2-7, with D possibly matching TRBD1 (6 bases). Between the trimmed V and J ends, which lost 0 bases and 2 bases, there was a span of 8 bases. Germline V gene lookup returns CDR1 SGHVS and CDR2 FQNEAQ. This CDR3 region has 14 residues. The CDR3 protein is CASSLAGQAYEQYF. CDR3 sequence (DNA): TGTGCCAGCAGCTTAGCGGGACAAGCCTACGAGCAGTACTTC.